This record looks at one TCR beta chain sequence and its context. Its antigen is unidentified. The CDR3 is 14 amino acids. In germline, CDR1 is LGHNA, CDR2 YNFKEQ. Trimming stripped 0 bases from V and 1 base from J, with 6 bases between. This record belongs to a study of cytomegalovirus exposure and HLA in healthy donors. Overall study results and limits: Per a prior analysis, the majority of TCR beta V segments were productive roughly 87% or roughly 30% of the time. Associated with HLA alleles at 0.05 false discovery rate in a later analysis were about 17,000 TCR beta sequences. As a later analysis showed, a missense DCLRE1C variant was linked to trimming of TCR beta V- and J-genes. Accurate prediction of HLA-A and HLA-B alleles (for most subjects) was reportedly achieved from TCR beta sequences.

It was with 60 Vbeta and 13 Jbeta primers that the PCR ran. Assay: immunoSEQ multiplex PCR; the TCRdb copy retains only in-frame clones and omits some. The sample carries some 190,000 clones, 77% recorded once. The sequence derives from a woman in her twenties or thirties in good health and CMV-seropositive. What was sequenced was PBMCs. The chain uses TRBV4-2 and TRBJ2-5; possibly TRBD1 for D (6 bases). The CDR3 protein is CASSQEDSQETQYF. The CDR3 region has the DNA TGTGCCAGCAGCCAAGAGGACAGCCAAGAGACCCAGTACTTC.